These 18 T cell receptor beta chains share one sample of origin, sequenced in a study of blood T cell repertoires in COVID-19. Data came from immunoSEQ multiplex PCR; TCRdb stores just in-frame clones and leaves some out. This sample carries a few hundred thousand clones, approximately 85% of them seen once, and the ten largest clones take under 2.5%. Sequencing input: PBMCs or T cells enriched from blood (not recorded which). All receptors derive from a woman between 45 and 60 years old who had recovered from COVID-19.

The CDR3 region has the DNA TGTGCCAGCAGCTTACGCTCTGGACAGGGAGGAAACACTGAAGCTTTCTTT. Amino acids: CASSLRSGQGGNTEAFF. The V and J genes are TRBV11-2 and TRBJ1-1; 8 bases match TRBD1. The V and J ends lost 2 bases and 2 bases, in that order; junction bases with no gene match: 10. The CDR3 runs to 17 residues. Germline V gene lookup returns CDR1 SGHAT and CDR2 FQNNGV.

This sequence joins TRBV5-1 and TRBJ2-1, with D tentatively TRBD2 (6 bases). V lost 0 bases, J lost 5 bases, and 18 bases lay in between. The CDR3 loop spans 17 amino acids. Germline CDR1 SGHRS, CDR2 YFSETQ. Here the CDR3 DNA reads TGCGCCAGCAGCTTGGGTGGGGGAGGACGCAACCACAATGAGCAGTTCTTC. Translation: CASSLGGGGRNHNEQFF.

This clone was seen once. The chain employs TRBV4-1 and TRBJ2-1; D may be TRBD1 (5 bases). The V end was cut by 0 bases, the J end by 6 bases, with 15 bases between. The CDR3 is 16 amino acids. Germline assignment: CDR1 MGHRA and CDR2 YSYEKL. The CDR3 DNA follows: TGCGCCAGCAGCCAAGAAGGCAGGGTGGGTAGCAATGAGCAGTTCTTC. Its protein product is CASSQEGRVGSNEQFF.

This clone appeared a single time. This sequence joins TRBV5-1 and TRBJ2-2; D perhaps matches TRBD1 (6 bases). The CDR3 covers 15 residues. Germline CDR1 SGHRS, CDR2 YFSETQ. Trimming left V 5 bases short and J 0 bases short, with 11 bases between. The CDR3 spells CASSTGQANTGELFF. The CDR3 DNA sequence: TGCGCCAGCAGTACAGGGCAGGCGAACACCGGGGAGCTGTTTTTT.

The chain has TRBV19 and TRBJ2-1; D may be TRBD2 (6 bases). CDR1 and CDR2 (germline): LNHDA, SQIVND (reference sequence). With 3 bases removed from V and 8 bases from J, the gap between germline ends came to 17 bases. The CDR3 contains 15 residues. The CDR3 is CASSIGSAGRDEQFF. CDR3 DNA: TGTGCCAGTAGTATTGGGAGCGCGGGACGAGATGAGCAGTTCTTC. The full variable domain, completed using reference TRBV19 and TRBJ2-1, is DGGITQSPKYLFRKEGQNVTLSCEQNLNHDAMYWYRQDPGQGLRLIYYSQIVNDFQKGDIAEGYSVSREKKESFPLTVTSAQKNPTAFYLCASSIGSAGRDEQFFGPGTRLTVL.

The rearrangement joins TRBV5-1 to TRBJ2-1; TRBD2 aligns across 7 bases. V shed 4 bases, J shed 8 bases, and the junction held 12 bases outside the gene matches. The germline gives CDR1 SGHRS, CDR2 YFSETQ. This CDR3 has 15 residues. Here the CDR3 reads CASSPQAGEYDEQFF. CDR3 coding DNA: TGCGCCAGCAGCCCACAGGCGGGAGAGTATGATGAGCAGTTCTTC.

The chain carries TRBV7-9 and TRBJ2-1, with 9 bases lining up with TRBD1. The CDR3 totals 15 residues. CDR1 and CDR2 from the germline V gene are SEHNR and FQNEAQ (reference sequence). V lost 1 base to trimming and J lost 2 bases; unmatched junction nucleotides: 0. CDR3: CASSLDRGPYNEQFF. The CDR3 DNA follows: TGTGCCAGCAGCTTAGACAGGGGGCCCTACAATGAGCAGTTCTTC.

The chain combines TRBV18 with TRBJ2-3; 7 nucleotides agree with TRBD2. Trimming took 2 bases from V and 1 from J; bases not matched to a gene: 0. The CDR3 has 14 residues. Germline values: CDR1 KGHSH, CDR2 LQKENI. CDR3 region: CASSPGGGTDTQYF. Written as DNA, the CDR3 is TGTGCCAGCTCACCAGGGGGGGGCACAGATACGCAGTATTTT.

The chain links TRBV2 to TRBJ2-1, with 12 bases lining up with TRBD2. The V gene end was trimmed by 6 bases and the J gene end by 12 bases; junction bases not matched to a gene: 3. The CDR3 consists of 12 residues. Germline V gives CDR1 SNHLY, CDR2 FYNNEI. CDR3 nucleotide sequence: TGTGCCAGCAGCCCGGGACTAGCGGGGCAGTTCTTC. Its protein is CASSPGLAGQFF.

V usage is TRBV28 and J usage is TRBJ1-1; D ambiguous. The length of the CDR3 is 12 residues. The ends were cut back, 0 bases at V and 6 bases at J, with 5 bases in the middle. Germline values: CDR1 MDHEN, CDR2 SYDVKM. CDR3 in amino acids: CASSLWHSEAFF. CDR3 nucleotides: TGTGCCAGCAGTTTATGGCACTCTGAAGCTTTCTTT.

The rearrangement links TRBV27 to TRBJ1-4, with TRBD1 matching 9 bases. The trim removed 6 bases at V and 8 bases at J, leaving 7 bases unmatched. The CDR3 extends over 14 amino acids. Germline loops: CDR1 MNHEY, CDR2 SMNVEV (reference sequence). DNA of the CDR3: TGTGCCAGCAGCCGACAGGGGGGGTACGAAAAACTGTTTTTT. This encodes CASSRQGGYEKLFF.

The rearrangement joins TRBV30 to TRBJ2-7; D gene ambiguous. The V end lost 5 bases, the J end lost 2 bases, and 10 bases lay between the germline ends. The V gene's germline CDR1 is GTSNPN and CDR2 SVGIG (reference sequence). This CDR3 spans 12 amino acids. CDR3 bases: TGTGCCTGGGACGAAGCAACCTACGAGCAGTACTTC. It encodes CAWDEATYEQYF.

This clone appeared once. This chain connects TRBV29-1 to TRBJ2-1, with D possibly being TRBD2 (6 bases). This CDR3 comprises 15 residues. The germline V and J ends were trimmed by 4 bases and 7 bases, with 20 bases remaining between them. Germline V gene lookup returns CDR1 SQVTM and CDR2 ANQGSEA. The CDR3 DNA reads TGCAGCGTTGTTATTCTGCGGGATGTCAGGAATGAGCAGTTCTTC. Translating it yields CSVVILRDVRNEQFF.

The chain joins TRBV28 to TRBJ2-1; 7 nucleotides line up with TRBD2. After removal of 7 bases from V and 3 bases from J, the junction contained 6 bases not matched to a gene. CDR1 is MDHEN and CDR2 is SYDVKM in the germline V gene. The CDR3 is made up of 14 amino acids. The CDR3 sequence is CASTPTSSYNEQFF. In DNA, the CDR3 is TGTGCCAGCACCCCGACTAGCAGCTACAATGAGCAGTTCTTC.

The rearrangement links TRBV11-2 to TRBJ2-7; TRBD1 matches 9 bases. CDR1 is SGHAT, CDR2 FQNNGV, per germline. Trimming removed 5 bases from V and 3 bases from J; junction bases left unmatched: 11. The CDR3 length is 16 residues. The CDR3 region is CASSPAPGQGVYEQYF. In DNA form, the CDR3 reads TGTGCCAGCAGCCCAGCCCCGGGACAGGGTGTCTACGAGCAGTACTTC.

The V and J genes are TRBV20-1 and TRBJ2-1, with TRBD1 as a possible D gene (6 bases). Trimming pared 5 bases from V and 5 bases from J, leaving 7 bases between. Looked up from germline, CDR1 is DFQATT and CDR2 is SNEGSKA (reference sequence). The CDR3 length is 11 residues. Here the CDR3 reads CSAQGNNEQFF. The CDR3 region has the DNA TGCAGTGCTCAGGGGAACAATGAGCAGTTCTTC.

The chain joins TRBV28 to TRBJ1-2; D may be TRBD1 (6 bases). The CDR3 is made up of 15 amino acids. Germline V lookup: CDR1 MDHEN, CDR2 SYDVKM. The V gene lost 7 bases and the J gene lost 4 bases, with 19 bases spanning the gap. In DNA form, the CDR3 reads TGTGCCAGCATCTCGGGGGGCTCCCGGGGCTATGGCTACACCTTC. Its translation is CASISGGSRGYGYTF.

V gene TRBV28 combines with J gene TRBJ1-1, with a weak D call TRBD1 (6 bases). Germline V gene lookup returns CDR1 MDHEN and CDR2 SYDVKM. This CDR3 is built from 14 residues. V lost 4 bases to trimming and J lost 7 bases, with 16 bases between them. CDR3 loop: CASSSITGYVEAFF. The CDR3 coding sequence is TGTGCCAGCAGTTCGATTACAGGGTATGTTGAAGCTTTCTTT.